This T cell receptor (beta chain) derives from a study of T-cell reconstitution after alpha-beta-depleted transplantation in children. The CDR3 covers 16 residues. Germline lookup yields CDR1 SGHTA and CDR2 FQGNSA. The ends were cut back, 2 bases at V and 3 bases at J, with 14 bases in the middle. This clonotype was seen more than once but under ten times. Unique molecular identifiers were incorporated when the TCRbeta library was constructed. One entry per CDR3 protein, called by TCRdb with MiXCR from the PCR reads. This sample has hundreds of thousands of distinct CDR3 sequences, with around 12% found just once.

This sample comprised PBMCs from the stem cell graft donor, obtained from the stem cell graft. The V gene is TRBV7-2, the J gene TRBJ2-1, with a possible D match to TRBD1 (7 bases). The source is a human donor who donated a stem cell graft to a child with combined immunodeficiency. The DNA for the CDR3 is TGTGCCAGCAGCTTATCGGGGGCAGGGGGCTACAATGAGCAGTTCTTC. This gives the protein CASSLSGAGGYNEQFF.